One sample yielded the 15 T cell receptor beta chains listed below, sequenced in a study of blood T cell repertoires in COVID-19 (dated by TCRdb to the early 2020s). The library was prepared using the immunoSEQ multiplex PCR assay. TCRdb re-hosts the immuneACCESS table, in-frame sequences only. Its copies lack some clones; in the studies checked, an unresolved V gene accounts for under half of them, and the cause for the rest is not known. In all, the sample holds about 190,000 clones, and around 80% of those were seen once. In total, the top ten clones hold around 12% of the sample. The sample comprised peripheral blood. The source is a woman between 45 and 60 years old with acute or convalescent COVID-19.

This sequence joins TRBV9 and TRBJ1-4; weak D call: TRBD1 (5 bases). CDR3 length equals 16 residues. The germline gives CDR1 SGDLS, CDR2 YYNGEE. Between the trimmed V and J ends, which lost 0 bases and 2 bases, there was a span of 11 bases. CDR3 in DNA: TGTGCCAGCAGCGTAGGTGGAGGGGTGACTAATGAAAAACTGTTTTTT. Its protein is CASSVGGGVTNEKLFF.

This chain links TRBV7-2 with TRBJ2-5, with TRBD2 as a possible D gene (5 bases). The germline V gene encodes CDR1 SGHTA and CDR2 FQGNSA. V was clipped by 2 bases and J by 4 bases, with 14 bases between them. The CDR3 covers 15 residues. CDR3 loop: CASSLRTLEGETQYF. DNA of the CDR3: TGTGCCAGCAGCTTACGGACCCTCGAGGGAGAGACCCAGTACTTC.

J is TRBJ2-1 and V is TRBV6-5; weak D call: TRBD1 (6 bases). The CDR3 totals 15 residues. Per germline, CDR1 MNHEY and CDR2 SVGAGI. The ends were cut back, 6 bases at V and 7 bases at J, with 19 bases in the middle. CDR3 DNA: TGTGCCAGCAGCCGCGACCATGCAAGGGGGAATGAGCAGTTCTTC. This encodes CASSRDHARGNEQFF.

This chain connects TRBV20-1 to TRBJ2-7; 12 bases map to TRBD2. V was clipped by 3 bases and J by 3 bases; unmatched bases: 6. CDR1 and CDR2 (germline): DFQATT, SNEGSKA (reference sequence). The CDR3 sequence is 15 residues long. In DNA form, the CDR3 reads TGCAGTGCTAGTTCTACTAGCGGGGGGTACTACGAGCAGTACTTC. Amino acids: CSASSTSGGYYEQYF.

The gene calls are TRBV7-9 and TRBJ2-7, with D perhaps matching TRBD1 (6 bases). Trimming pared 5 bases from V and 4 bases from J, leaving 18 bases between. The CDR3 totals 15 residues. Germline CDR1 SEHNR, CDR2 FQNEAQ (reference sequence). For the CDR3, the DNA is TGTGCCAGCAGCCAAGGGGGAGTTCCTAATTACGAGCAGTACTTC. Translation gives CASSQGGVPNYEQYF.

J is TRBJ1-4 and V is TRBV4-3, with TRBD1 identical over 8 bases. The CDR3 runs to 17 residues. The V gene's germline CDR1 is LGHNA and CDR2 YSLEER. The junction had 8 bases not matched to a gene; V was cut back by 1 base and J by 4 bases. CDR3 nucleotide sequence: TGCGCCAGCAGCCAAGTTGGCCGGGGACAGGTTAATGAAAAACTGTTTTTT. Its translation: CASSQVGRGQVNEKLFF.

This clone was counted a single time. The chain recombines TRBV25-1 with TRBJ1-4; possible D gene TRBD1, 5 bases. The CDR3 covers 15 residues. Germline V gene data show CDR1 as MGHDK and CDR2 as SYGVNS. Trimming cost V 1 base and J 5 bases, with 11 bases left between them. For the CDR3, the DNA is TGTGCCAGCAGTGAATGGGGCAGCAGCAATGAAAAACTGTTTTTT. It specifies CASSEWGSSNEKLFF.

V usage is TRBV19 and J usage is TRBJ1-5, with 9 bases fitting TRBD1. V shed 4 bases and J 6 bases; nucleotides not matched to a gene: 4. Germline assignment: CDR1 LNHDA and CDR2 SQIVND (reference sequence). The CDR3 has 14 residues. CDR3 protein: CASSSGQGIQPQHF. CDR3 sequence (DNA): TGTGCCAGTAGTAGCGGACAGGGGATTCAGCCCCAGCATTTT.

The genes are TRBV13 and TRBJ1-1; no clear D gene. Germline V gene sequence: CDR1 PRHDT, CDR2 FYEKMQ (reference sequence). V was shortened by 5 bases and J by 8 bases, with 15 bases between the two germline ends. This CDR3 has 13 amino acids. The CDR3 here is CASSPQSGLEAFF. CDR3 coding DNA: TGTGCCAGCAGCCCCCAATCAGGATTGGAAGCTTTCTTT.

The chain uses TRBV25-1 and TRBJ2-7; no reliable D call. V lost 2 bases, J lost 0 bases, and 14 bases lay in between. Germline CDR1 MGHDK, CDR2 SYGVNS. CDR3 length: 16 amino acids. CDR3 sequence reads: CASSERGGSSSYEQYF. The CDR3 coding sequence is TGTGCCAGCAGTGAACGTGGCGGTTCCAGCTCCTACGAGCAGTACTTC.

This clone was seen only a few times. CDR3 residues: CASSRSRGADGYTF. The CDR3 bases are TGTGCCAGTAGTAGGAGCCGGGGGGCGGACGGCTACACCTTC. The rearrangement uses TRBV19 and TRBJ1-2; a weak D match, TRBD1 (6 bases). The V gene lost 4 bases and the J gene lost 8 bases, with 17 bases spanning the gap. Per germline, CDR1 LNHDA and CDR2 SQIVND (reference sequence). CDR3 length equals 14 residues.

J is TRBJ2-4 and V is TRBV2; possible D gene TRBD1, 6 bases. Germline values: CDR1 SNHLY, CDR2 FYNNEI. CDR3 length equals 15 residues. The V end lost 3 bases, the J end lost 1 base, and 10 bases lay between the germline ends. CDR3 protein: CASSEITGAKNIQYF. Here the CDR3 DNA reads TGTGCCAGCAGTGAGATTACAGGGGCCAAAAACATTCAGTACTTC.

This chain joins TRBV27 and TRBJ1-2; D is undetermined. V lost 2 bases to trimming and J lost 8 bases, with 15 bases between them. The CDR3 is 14 amino acids. The V gene's germline CDR1 is MNHEY and CDR2 SMNVEV (reference sequence). CDR3 sequence reads: CASSLGKRVEGYTF. CDR3 in DNA: TGTGCCAGCAGTTTAGGAAAGAGGGTTGAAGGCTACACCTTC.

The genes are TRBV30 and TRBJ2-7, with 11 bases identical to TRBD1. J gave up 3 bases and V 3 bases, and 1 base lay outside the gene matches. The CDR3 runs to 13 residues. The germline V gene encodes CDR1 GTSNPN and CDR2 SVGIG (reference sequence). CDR3 protein: CAWRDRGLYEQYF. For the CDR3, the DNA is TGTGCCTGGAGGGACAGGGGGCTCTACGAGCAGTACTTC. The full variable domain, completed using reference TRBV30 and TRBJ2-7, is SQTIHQWPATLVQPVGSPLSLECTVEGTSNPNLYWYRQAAGRGLQLLFYSVGIGQISSEVPQNLSASRPQDRQFILSSKKLLLSDSGFYLCAWRDRGLYEQYFGPGTRLTVT.

CDR3 sequence reads: CASSPRREQFF. DNA for the CDR3: TGTGCCAGCAGTCCACGGAGAGAGCAGTTCTTC. The J gene is TRBJ2-1, the V gene TRBV6-2 or TRBV6-3; D gene ambiguous. The CDR3 spans 11 residues. The V end was cut by 5 bases, the J end by 10 bases, with 9 bases between. Germline V gene data show CDR1 as MNHEY and CDR2 as SVGEGT.